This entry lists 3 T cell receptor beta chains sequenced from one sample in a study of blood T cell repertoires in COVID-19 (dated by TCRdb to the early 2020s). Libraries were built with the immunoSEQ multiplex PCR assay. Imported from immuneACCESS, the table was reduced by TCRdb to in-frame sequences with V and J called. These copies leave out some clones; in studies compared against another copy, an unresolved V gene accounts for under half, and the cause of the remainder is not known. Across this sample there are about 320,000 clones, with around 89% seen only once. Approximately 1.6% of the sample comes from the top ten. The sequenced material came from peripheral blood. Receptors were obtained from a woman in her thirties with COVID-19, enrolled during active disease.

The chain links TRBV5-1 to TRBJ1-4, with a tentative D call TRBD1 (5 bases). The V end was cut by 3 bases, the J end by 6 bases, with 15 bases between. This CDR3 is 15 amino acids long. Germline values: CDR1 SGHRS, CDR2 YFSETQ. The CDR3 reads CASSSRLGADEKLFF. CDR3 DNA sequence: TGCGCCAGCAGCTCCCGCCTAGGGGCGGATGAAAAACTGTTTTTT.

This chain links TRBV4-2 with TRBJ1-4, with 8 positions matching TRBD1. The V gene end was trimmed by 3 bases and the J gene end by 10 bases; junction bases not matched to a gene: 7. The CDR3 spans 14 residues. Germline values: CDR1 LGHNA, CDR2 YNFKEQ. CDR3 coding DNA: TGTGCCAGCAGCCAGGGGACAGGAACCGGAAAACTGTTTTTT. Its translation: CASSQGTGTGKLFF.

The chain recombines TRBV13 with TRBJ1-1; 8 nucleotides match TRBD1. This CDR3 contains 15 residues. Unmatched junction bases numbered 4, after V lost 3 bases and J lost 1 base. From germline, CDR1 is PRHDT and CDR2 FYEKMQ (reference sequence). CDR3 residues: CASSFWGTGNTEAFF. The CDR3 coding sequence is TGTGCCAGCAGCTTCTGGGGGACAGGGAACACTGAAGCTTTCTTT.